A single sample gave rise to the 21 T cell receptor beta chains below, sequenced in a study of blood T cell repertoires in COVID-19. Using immunoSEQ multiplex PCR, the repertoire was profiled, and TCRdb retains in-frame clones only, with some absent. The data show 110,000 to 150,000 clones, with roughly 85% seen just once and over 2.5% held by the top ten. Sequenced sample: peripheral blood. The origin of the receptors is a man aged 50-59 years with acute or convalescent COVID-19.

This clone appeared once. V and J are TRBV5-1 and TRBJ2-1, with no clear D. This CDR3 contains 15 residues. Trimming removed 3 bases from V and 8 bases from J, with 18 bases in between. Germline V gene sequence: CDR1 SGHRS, CDR2 YFSETQ. This CDR3 is CASSSLLGLNDEQFF. CDR3 DNA: TGCGCCAGCAGCTCGCTTCTAGGCCTCAACGATGAGCAGTTCTTC.

The chain uses TRBV2 and TRBJ2-7, with 10 bases aligning to TRBD1. The CDR3 covers 13 residues. Germline loops: CDR1 SNHLY, CDR2 FYNNEI. After removal of 6 bases from V and 5 bases from J, the junction contained 4 bases not matched to a gene. CDR3 loop: CASRTGTGDEQYF. The CDR3 nucleotides read TGTGCCAGCAGGACCGGGACAGGGGACGAGCAGTACTTC.

The chain employs TRBV9 and TRBJ2-1; 8 nucleotides align to TRBD1. Germline CDR1 and CDR2: SGDLS and YYNGEE. Trimming cost V 0 bases and J 8 bases; bases outside gene matches: 1. The CDR3 has 13 amino acids. In DNA, the CDR3 is TGTGCCAGCAGCGTAGTGGGACAGGATGAGCAGTTCTTC. This codes for CASSVVGQDEQFF.

The genes are TRBV2 and TRBJ2-1; D call uncertain. The ends were cut back, 4 bases at V and 4 bases at J, with 5 bases in the middle. The CDR3 length is 12 residues. Per germline, CDR1 SNHLY and CDR2 FYNNEI. The CDR3 protein is CASSVAYNEQFF. The DNA for the CDR3 is TGTGCCAGCAGTGTCGCGTACAATGAGCAGTTCTTC.

The V gene is TRBV27, the J gene TRBJ2-3; tentatively, D is TRBD1 (7 bases). Trimming left V 4 bases short and J 1 base short, with 12 bases between. Germline-derived CDR1 and CDR2 are MNHEY and SMNVEV (reference sequence). This CDR3 region has 15 residues. CDR3 in DNA: TGTGCCAGCAGTTACGACAGGGAGGGCACAGATACGCAGTATTTT. Its protein product is CASSYDREGTDTQYF.

This clone was detected once. The V call is TRBV27, the J call TRBJ2-7; 7 positions match TRBD1. The CDR3 loop spans 14 amino acids. V shed 4 bases, J shed 4 bases, and the junction held 7 bases outside the gene matches. Germline V CDR1 and CDR2: MNHEY, SMNVEV (reference sequence). DNA of the CDR3: TGTGCCAGCAGTTACAACAGGGGTTCGTACGAGCAGTACTTC. It is translated as CASSYNRGSYEQYF.

This clone was seen only a few times. V gene TRBV9 combines with J gene TRBJ2-2; maybe TRBD2 (7 bases). Germline CDR1 SGDLS, CDR2 YYNGEE. The V end lost 4 bases, the J end lost 6 bases, and 13 bases lay between the germline ends. CDR3 length: 14 amino acids. The CDR3 DNA sequence: TGTGCCAGCAGCCCCGGGGGGACATCCGGGGAGCTGTTTTTT. It specifies CASSPGGTSGELFF.

The chain links TRBV7-3 to TRBJ2-3, with 13 positions matching TRBD2. CDR1 is SGHTA and CDR2 is FQGTGA in the germline V gene. Trimming removed 1 base from V and 1 base from J; junction bases left unmatched: 11. The CDR3 has 20 residues. The CDR3 nucleotides are TGTGCCAGCAGCTTAAGGGGACTAGCGGGGCGACAAAAGGGCACAGATACGCAGTATTTT. This encodes CASSLRGLAGRQKGTDTQYF.

As to this clone: One end of the junction does not line up with germline, which may come from a read error. The chain links TRBV7-7 to TRBJ2-5; D unclear. From germline, CDR1 is SSHAT and CDR2 FNYEAQ (reference sequence). The CDR3 contains 13 residues. This CDR3 is CASSFSRLETQYF. The CDR3 region has the DNA TGTGCTAGCAGCTTCTCCCGGTTGGAGACCCAGTACTTC.

This chain connects TRBV12-3 or TRBV12-4 to TRBJ1-2; D remains ambiguous. Trimming stripped 6 bases from V and 2 bases from J, with 10 bases between. The CDR3 spans 13 residues. The CDR3 here is CASRLGRNYGYTF. In nucleotides, the CDR3 is TGTGCCAGCAGACTAGGACGGAACTATGGCTACACCTTC.

V usage is TRBV7-2 and J usage is TRBJ2-7; D might be TRBD2 (7 bases). V lost 2 bases and J 4 bases, leaving 15 bases between the germline ends. This CDR3 comprises 15 residues. Per the germline V gene, CDR1 is SGHTA and CDR2 is FQGNSA. CDR3 sequence reads: CASSLNGGGGYEQYF. In nucleotides, the CDR3 is TGTGCCAGCAGCTTAAATGGGGGAGGGGGTTACGAGCAGTACTTC.

The J gene is TRBJ1-6, the V gene TRBV12-5; D call uncertain. The CDR3 sequence is 14 residues long. Germline V gene sequence: CDR1 LGHNT, CDR2 FRNRAP. Trimming took 2 bases from V and 7 from J, leaving 9 bases between them. CDR3 sequence (DNA): TGTGCTAGTGGTTTGATGGCTGGCAATTCACCCCTCCACTTT. This encodes CASGLMAGNSPLHF.

V gene TRBV2 combines with J gene TRBJ1-4, with D hard to call. This CDR3 has 12 residues. V lost 5 bases, J lost 5 bases, and 6 bases lay in between. CDR1 is SNHLY and CDR2 is FYNNEI in the germline V gene. CDR3 loop: CASSPLNEKLFF. CDR3 bases: TGTGCCAGCAGTCCTTTAAATGAAAAACTGTTTTTT.

This clone came up a few times. The CDR3 loop is CASSLFTGQVTYEQYF. The CDR3 nucleotides read TGTGCCAGCAGCCTCTTTACGGGACAGGTCACCTACGAGCAGTACTTC. The rearrangement links TRBV11-2 to TRBJ2-7; TRBD1 matches at 8 bases. V dropped 5 bases and J dropped 2; count of bases not matched to a gene: 11. The CDR3 runs to 16 residues. Germline V lookup: CDR1 SGHAT, CDR2 FQNNGV.

The chain joins TRBV28 to TRBJ1-2; 7 bases align to TRBD1. The V and J ends lost 4 bases and 5 bases, in that order; junction bases with no gene match: 1. There are 12 residues in the CDR3. Germline CDR1 and CDR2: MDHEN and SYDVKM. CDR3 coding DNA: TGTGCCAGCAGTTCGACAGGGTATGGCTACACCTTC. Translating it yields CASSSTGYGYTF.

V is TRBV5-1 and J is TRBJ2-5; D uncertain. This CDR3 has 11 residues. Trimming stripped 5 bases from V and 5 bases from J, with 7 bases between. Germline V gene data show CDR1 as SGHRS and CDR2 as YFSETQ. The CDR3 spells CASSFSETQYF. The CDR3 nucleotides read TGCGCCAGCAGTTTTAGCGAGACCCAGTACTTC.

The chain is built from TRBV19 and TRBJ1-1; D not resolved. Germline assignment: CDR1 LNHDA and CDR2 SQIVND (reference sequence). Trimming took 9 bases from V and 7 from J, leaving 12 bases between them. The CDR3 totals 11 residues. CDR3 sequence: CASARANEAFF. CDR3 sequence (DNA): TGTGCCAGCGCCCGAGCCAATGAAGCTTTCTTT.

The chain links TRBV11-3 to TRBJ1-1, with D possibly TRBD1 on 6 matching bases. The CDR3 is made up of 16 amino acids. Deletions cut 0 bases from V and 3 bases from J, with 14 bases between. The V gene's germline CDR1 is SGHNT and CDR2 YENEEA. In DNA form, the CDR3 reads TGTGCCAGCAGCTTAGAGGTGGGCAGGGGCGACACTGAAGCTTTCTTT. It is translated as CASSLEVGRGDTEAFF.

The chain joins TRBV4-1 to TRBJ2-1, with no clear D. There are 16 residues in the CDR3. Germline-derived CDR1 and CDR2 are MGHRA and YSYEKL. The V end lost 0 bases, the J end lost 10 bases, and 19 bases lay between the germline ends. The CDR3, as DNA: TGCGCCAGCAGCCAAGATGTAGAAAGGTGGGCTGGGGAGCAGTTCTTC. It yields the protein CASSQDVERWAGEQFF.

The chain uses TRBV27 and TRBJ2-5; a weak D match, TRBD1 (5 bases). V was clipped by 6 bases and J by 3 bases, with 17 bases between them. The CDR3 loop spans 15 amino acids. Per germline, CDR1 MNHEY and CDR2 SMNVEV (reference sequence). The CDR3 sequence: CASSITWGLKETQYF. CDR3 DNA: TGTGCCAGCAGCATTACTTGGGGCCTCAAAGAGACCCAGTACTTC.

The V call is TRBV11-2, the J call TRBJ1-6; D is ambiguous. Germline CDR1 reads SGHAT; CDR2 reads FQNNGV. This CDR3 region has 12 residues. Trimming took off 6 bases at V and 5 bases at J, with 5 bases between the two ends. CDR3 nucleotides: TGTGCCAGCAGTCGGGATAATTCACCCCTCCACTTT. This translates into CASSRDNSPLHF.